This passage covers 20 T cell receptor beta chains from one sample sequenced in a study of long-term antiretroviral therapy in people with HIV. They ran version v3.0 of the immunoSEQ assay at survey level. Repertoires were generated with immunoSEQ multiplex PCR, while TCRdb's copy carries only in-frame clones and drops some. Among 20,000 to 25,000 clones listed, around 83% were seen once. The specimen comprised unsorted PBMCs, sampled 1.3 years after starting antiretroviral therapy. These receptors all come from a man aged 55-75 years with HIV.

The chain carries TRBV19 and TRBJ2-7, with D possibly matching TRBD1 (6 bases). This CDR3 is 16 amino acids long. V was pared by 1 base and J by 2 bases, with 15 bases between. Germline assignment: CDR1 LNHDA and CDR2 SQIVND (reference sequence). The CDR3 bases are TGTGCCAGTAGTATAGGTGCAGGGGAGATAACCTACGAGCAGTACTTC. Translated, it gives CASSIGAGEITYEQYF.

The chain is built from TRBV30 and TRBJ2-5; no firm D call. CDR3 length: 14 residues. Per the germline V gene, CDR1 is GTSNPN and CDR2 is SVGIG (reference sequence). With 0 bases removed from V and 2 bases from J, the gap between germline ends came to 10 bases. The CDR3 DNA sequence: TGTGCCTGGAGTGTATGGCTGTCGCAAGAGACCCAGTACTTC. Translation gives CAWSVWLSQETQYF.

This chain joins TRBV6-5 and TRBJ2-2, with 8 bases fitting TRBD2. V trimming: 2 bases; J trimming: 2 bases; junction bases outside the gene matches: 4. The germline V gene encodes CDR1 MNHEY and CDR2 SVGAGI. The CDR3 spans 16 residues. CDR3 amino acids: CASSYRRGGNTGELFF. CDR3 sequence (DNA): TGTGCCAGCAGTTACCGTCGGGGGGGAAACACCGGGGAGCTGTTTTTT.

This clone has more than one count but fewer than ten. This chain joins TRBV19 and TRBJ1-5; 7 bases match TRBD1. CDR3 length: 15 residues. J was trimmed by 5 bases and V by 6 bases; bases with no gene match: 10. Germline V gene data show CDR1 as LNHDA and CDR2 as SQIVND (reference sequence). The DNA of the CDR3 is TGTGCCAGTAGAGAACAGGGGCGGGTCGATCAGCCCCAGCATTTT. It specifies CASREQGRVDQPQHF.

CDR3 DNA: TGCGCCAGCAGCTTGGGCCCCACTAGCGGGAGCTACGAGCAGTACTTC. Encoded protein: CASSLGPTSGSYEQYF. The chain recombines TRBV5-1 with TRBJ2-7; TRBD2 agrees at 11 bases. Germline V lookup: CDR1 SGHRS, CDR2 YFSETQ. This CDR3 has 16 amino acids. Trimming at V came to 0 bases and at J to 3 bases, leaving 5 bases not matched to a gene.

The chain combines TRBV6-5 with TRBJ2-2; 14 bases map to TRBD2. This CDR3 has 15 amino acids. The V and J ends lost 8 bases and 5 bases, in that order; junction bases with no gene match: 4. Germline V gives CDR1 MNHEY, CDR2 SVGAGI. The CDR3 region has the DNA TGTGCCAGCCGCAGACTAGCGGGGGGGACCGGGGAGCTGTTTTTT. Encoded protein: CASRRLAGGTGELFF.

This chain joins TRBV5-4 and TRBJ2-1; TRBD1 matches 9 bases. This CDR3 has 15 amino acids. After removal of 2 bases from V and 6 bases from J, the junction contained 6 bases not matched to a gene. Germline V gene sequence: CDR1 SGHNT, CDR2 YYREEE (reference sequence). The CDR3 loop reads CASSFTGTGSNEQFF. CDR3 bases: TGTGCCAGCAGCTTCACCGGGACAGGGTCCAATGAGCAGTTCTTC.

CDR3 sequence reads: CASRVGGIGEETQYF. The CDR3 DNA reads TGTGCCAGCAGGGTTGGCGGGATCGGGGAAGAGACCCAGTACTTC. The genes are TRBV27 and TRBJ2-5, with D possibly TRBD2 on 6 matching bases. The length of the CDR3 is 15 residues. Germline CDR1 is MNHEY and CDR2 is SMNVEV (reference sequence). Trimming shortened V by 6 bases and J by 3 bases, and 17 bases separated the two germline ends.

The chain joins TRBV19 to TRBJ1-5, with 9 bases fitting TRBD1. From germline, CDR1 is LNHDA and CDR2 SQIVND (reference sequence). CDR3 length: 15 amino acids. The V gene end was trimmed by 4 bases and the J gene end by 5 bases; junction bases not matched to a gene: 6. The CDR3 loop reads CASSRDRAEYQPQHF. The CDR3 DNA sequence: TGTGCCAGTAGTAGGGACAGGGCAGAGTATCAGCCCCAGCATTTT.

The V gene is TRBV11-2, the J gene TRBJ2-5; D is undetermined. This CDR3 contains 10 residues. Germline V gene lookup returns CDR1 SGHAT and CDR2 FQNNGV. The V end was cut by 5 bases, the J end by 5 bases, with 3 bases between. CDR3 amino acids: CASSQETQYF. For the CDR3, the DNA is TGTGCCAGCAGCCAGGAGACCCAGTACTTC.

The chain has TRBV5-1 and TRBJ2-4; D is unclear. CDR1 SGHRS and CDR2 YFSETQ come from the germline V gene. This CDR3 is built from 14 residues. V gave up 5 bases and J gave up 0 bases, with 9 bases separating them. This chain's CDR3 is CASRLDAAKNIQYF. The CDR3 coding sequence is TGCGCCAGCAGACTCGACGCAGCCAAAAACATTCAGTACTTC.

The CDR3 sequence is CSVDGITGLHEQYF. The CDR3 nucleotides are TGCAGCGTTGATGGGATAACAGGGCTACACGAGCAGTACTTC. The chain is built from TRBV29-1 and TRBJ2-7, with a weak D call TRBD1 (6 bases). The CDR3 covers 14 residues. Trimming left V 3 bases short and J 5 bases short, with 17 bases between. Germline V gene sequence: CDR1 SQVTM, CDR2 ANQGSEA.

The DNA for the CDR3 is TGTGCCAGCAGCTTACGGGCCACCATATATTTT. Translating it yields CASSLRATIYF. The genes are TRBV7-9 and TRBJ1-3; D unclear. CDR3 length: 11 residues. The germline V gene has CDR1 SEHNR and CDR2 FQNEAQ (reference sequence). The V and J ends lost 2 bases and 9 bases respectively, with 5 bases between them.

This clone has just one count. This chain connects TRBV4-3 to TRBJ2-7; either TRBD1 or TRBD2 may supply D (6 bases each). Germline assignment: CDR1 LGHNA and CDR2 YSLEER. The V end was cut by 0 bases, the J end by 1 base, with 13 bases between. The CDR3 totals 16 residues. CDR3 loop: CASSQDPGANSYEQYF. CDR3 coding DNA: TGCGCCAGCAGCCAAGATCCGGGGGCTAATTCCTACGAGCAGTACTTC.

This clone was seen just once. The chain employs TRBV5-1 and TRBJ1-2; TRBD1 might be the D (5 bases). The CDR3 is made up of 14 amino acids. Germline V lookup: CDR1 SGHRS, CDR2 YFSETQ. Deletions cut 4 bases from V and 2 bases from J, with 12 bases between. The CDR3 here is CASSNGGANYGYTF. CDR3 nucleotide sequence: TGCGCCAGCAGCAATGGGGGAGCGAACTATGGCTACACCTTC.

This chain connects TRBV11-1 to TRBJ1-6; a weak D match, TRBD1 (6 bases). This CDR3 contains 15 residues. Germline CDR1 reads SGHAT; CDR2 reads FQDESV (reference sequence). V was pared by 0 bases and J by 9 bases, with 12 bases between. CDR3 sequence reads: CASSLALGAGSPLHF. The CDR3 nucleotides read TGTGCCAGCAGCTTAGCGCTGGGGGCTGGTTCACCCCTCCACTTT.

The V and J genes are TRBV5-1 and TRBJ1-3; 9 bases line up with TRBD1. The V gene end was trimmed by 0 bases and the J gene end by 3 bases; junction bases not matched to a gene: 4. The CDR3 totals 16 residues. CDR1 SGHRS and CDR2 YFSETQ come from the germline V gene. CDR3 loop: CASSLVGQGYGNTIYF. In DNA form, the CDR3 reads TGCGCCAGCAGCTTGGTCGGACAGGGGTATGGAAACACCATATATTTT.

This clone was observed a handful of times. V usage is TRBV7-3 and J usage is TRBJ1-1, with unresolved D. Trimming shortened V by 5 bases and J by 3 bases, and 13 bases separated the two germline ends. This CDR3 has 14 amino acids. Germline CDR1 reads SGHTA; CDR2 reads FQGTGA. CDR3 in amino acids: CASSAGAGHTEAFF. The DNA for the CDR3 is TGTGCCAGCAGCGCGGGAGCAGGCCACACTGAAGCTTTCTTT.

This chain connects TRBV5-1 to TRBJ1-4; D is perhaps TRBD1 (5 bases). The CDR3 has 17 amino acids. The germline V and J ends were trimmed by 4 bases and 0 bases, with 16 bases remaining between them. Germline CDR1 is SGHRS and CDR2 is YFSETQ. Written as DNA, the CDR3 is TGCGCCAGCAGCCCCTTTGGGGGTTTGACAACTAATGAAAAACTGTTTTTT. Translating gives CASSPFGGLTTNEKLFF. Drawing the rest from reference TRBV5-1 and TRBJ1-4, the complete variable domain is KAGVTQTPRYLIKTRGQQVTLSCSPISGHRSVSWYQQTPGQGLQFLFEYFSETQRNKGNFPGRFSGRQFSNSRSEMNVSTLELGDSALYLCASSPFGGLTTNEKLFFGSGTQLSVL.

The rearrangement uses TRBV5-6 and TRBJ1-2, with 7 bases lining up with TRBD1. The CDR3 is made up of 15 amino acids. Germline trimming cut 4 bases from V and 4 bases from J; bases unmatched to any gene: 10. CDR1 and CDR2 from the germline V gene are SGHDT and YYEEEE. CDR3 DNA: TGTGCCAGCAGCCCCGATTACACAGGGGTCTATGGCTACACCTTC. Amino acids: CASSPDYTGVYGYTF. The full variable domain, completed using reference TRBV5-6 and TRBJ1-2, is DAGVTQSPTHLIKTRGQQVTLRCSPKSGHDTVSWYQQALGQGPQFIFQYYEEEERQRGNFPDRFSGHQFPNYSSELNVNALLLGDSALYLCASSPDYTGVYGYTFGSGTRLTVV.